These 26 T cell receptor beta chains were sequenced from one sample in a study of graft-versus-host responses after intestinal transplantation. This table comes from immunoSEQ multiplex PCR, and its TCRdb copy is limited to in-frame clones, with some not included. This sample has under 80,000 clones; around 93% occur once, and the top ten carry approximately 0.7%. The source material was PBMCs, sampled 98 days after intestinal transplantation. The receptors come from a human patient who received an intestinal transplant, so some T cells may come from the graft donor.

V is TRBV11-2 and J is TRBJ1-3; no clear D. The CDR3 contains 13 residues. Germline loops: CDR1 SGHAT, CDR2 FQNNGV. Trimming removed 1 base from V and 5 bases from J, with 6 bases in between. The CDR3 loop reads CASSLGQRNTIYF. The CDR3 region has the DNA TGTGCCAGCAGCTTAGGGCAGAGAAACACCATATATTTT. The full variable domain, rest sourced from reference TRBV11-2 and TRBJ1-3, is EAGVAQSPRYKIIEKRQSVAFWCNPISGHATLYWYQQILGQGPKLLIQFQNNGVVDDSQLPKDRFSAERLKGVDSTLKIQPAKLEDSAVYLCASSLGQRNTIYFGEGSWLTVV.

This chain connects TRBV28 to TRBJ2-7, with D possibly TRBD2 on 5 matching bases. V lost 3 bases and J 2 bases, leaving 14 bases between the germline ends. CDR3 length: 15 amino acids. Germline assignment: CDR1 MDHEN and CDR2 SYDVKM. The CDR3 DNA reads as TGTGCCAGCAGTTTGTCGGGTCTCGGGACCTACGAGCAGTACTTC. Translated, it gives CASSLSGLGTYEQYF.

DNA for the CDR3: TGCACCAGCAGCCAAAAACCGACTCTCCGTTTGGGCGGGGCCCTGTACGAGCAGTACTTC. Translated: CTSSQKPTLRLGGALYEQYF. The gene calls are TRBV1 and TRBJ2-7; the DNA was not used to check the table's D call, TRBD2. TRBV1 is a recognized pseudogene. The CDR3 sequence is 20 residues long.

CDR3 bases: TGTGCCAGCAGCCCCCTGGGGCGGGGGGATTCCTACAATGAGCAGTTCTTC. Translated: CASSPLGRGDSYNEQFF. The gene calls are TRBV7-3 and TRBJ2-1; TRBD2 matches at 8 bases. Per germline, CDR1 SGHTA and CDR2 FQGTGA. V lost 5 bases and J lost 1; bases outside the gene matches: 10. This CDR3 has 17 amino acids.

The chain joins TRBV6-5 to TRBJ1-5; tentative D call: TRBD1 (6 bases). Germline assignment: CDR1 MNHEY and CDR2 SVGAGI. The CDR3 is 14 amino acids. Trimming removed 8 bases from V and 5 bases from J, with 16 bases in between. The CDR3, as DNA: TGTGCCAGCCGAATACAGGGTCTCCATCAGCCCCAGCATTTT. Translating it yields CASRIQGLHQPQHF.

The V gene is TRBV7-2, the J gene TRBJ1-2, with D unresolved. The CDR3 has 15 residues. The germline gives CDR1 SGHTA, CDR2 FQGNSA. V gave up 1 base and J gave up 4 bases, with 13 bases separating them. The CDR3 bases are TGTGCCAGCAGCTTAGAAAGAAAAGGGCCCTATGGCTACACCTTC. Translated: CASSLERKGPYGYTF.

The chain combines TRBV19 with TRBJ2-3; D might be TRBD2 (5 bases). V was trimmed by 3 bases and J by 1 base, leaving 11 bases between them. The CDR3 is 15 residues long. CDR1 and CDR2 from the germline V gene are LNHDA and SQIVND (reference sequence). The CDR3 here is CASSIALAGTDTQYF. CDR3 bases: TGTGCCAGTAGTATCGCGCTAGCCGGCACAGATACGCAGTATTTT. Based on the CDR3 plus reference TRBV19 and TRBJ2-3, the full variable domain is DGGITQSPKYLFRKEGQNVTLSCEQNLNHDAMYWYRQDPGQGLRLIYYSQIVNDFQKGDIAEGYSVSREKKESFPLTVTSAQKNPTAFYLCASSIALAGTDTQYFGPGTRLTVL.

The chain links TRBV5-1 to TRBJ2-5, with 9 bases that match TRBD1. V gave up 1 base and J gave up 1 base; unmatched junction bases: 11. The CDR3 loop spans 18 amino acids. Germline V gene data show CDR1 as SGHRS and CDR2 as YFSETQ. The CDR3 nucleotides are TGCGCCAGCAGCTTGAGACAGGGGGAAAGATTAGTCCAAGAGACCCAGTACTTC. Translating it yields CASSLRQGERLVQETQYF.

The V and J genes are TRBV4-1 and TRBJ2-1, with 7 bases fitting TRBD2. There are 12 residues in the CDR3. CDR1 is MGHRA and CDR2 is YSYEKL in the germline V gene. Trimming cost V 6 bases and J 4 bases; bases outside gene matches: 0. CDR3 DNA: TGCGCCAGCAGTAGCGGGTACAATGAGCAGTTCTTC. Translating it yields CASSSGYNEQFF.

This chain uses TRBV10-1 with TRBJ2-7; 7 nucleotides match TRBD1. J lost 0 bases, V lost 3 bases, and 5 bases had no gene match. The CDR3 spans 15 residues. CDR1 is WNHNN, CDR2 SYGVQD, per germline (reference sequence). Here the CDR3 reads CASSETGVSSYEQYF. The DNA for the CDR3 is TGCGCCAGCAGTGAAACAGGGGTCAGCTCCTACGAGCAGTACTTC.

The chain links TRBV11-2 to TRBJ2-1, with TRBD2 as a possible D gene (6 bases). Trimming stripped 1 base from V and 9 bases from J, with 25 bases between. Germline loops: CDR1 SGHAT, CDR2 FQNNGV. The CDR3 loop spans 18 amino acids. CDR3 residues: CASSLGDFGFTRGGEQFF. The DNA for the CDR3 is TGTGCCAGCAGCTTAGGGGACTTTGGGTTTACTAGGGGTGGTGAGCAGTTCTTC.

This clone is a singleton in its sample. The chain is built from TRBV2 and TRBJ1-5, with D uncertain. Germline V gene data show CDR1 as SNHLY and CDR2 as FYNNEI. This CDR3 spans 12 amino acids. V was shortened by 8 bases and J by 3 bases, with 8 bases between the two germline ends. The CDR3 loop reads CASRRTNQPQHF. CDR3 DNA sequence: TGTGCCAGCCGTCGGACCAATCAGCCCCAGCATTTT. Combining the CDR3 with reference TRBV2 and TRBJ1-5 gives the whole variable domain EPEVTQTPSHQVTQMGQEVILRCVPISNHLYFYWYRQILGQKVEFLVSFYNNEISEKSEIFDDQFSVERPDGSNFTLKIRSTKLEDSAMYFCASRRTNQPQHFGDGTRLSIL.

The genes are TRBV9 and TRBJ2-7; 10 nucleotides match TRBD2. CDR3 length: 15 amino acids. Trimming removed 0 bases from V and 3 bases from J; junction bases left unmatched: 3. The V gene's germline CDR1 is SGDLS and CDR2 YYNGEE. CDR3 in amino acids: CASSVGTSGYYEQYF. DNA of the CDR3: TGTGCCAGCAGCGTAGGGACTAGCGGTTACTACGAGCAGTACTTC.

This chain links TRBV5-4 with TRBJ1-1; no reliable D call. The germline V gene has CDR1 SGHNT and CDR2 YYREEE (reference sequence). With 5 bases removed from V and 5 bases from J, the gap between germline ends came to 19 bases. The CDR3 totals 15 residues. CDR3 DNA sequence: TGTGCCAGCAGTTATGAAGTGGGGTTAGGGACTGAAGCTTTCTTT. It encodes CASSYEVGLGTEAFF.

The rearrangement joins TRBV6-5 to TRBJ2-2; the match to TRBD1 covers 9 bases. Germline CDR1 MNHEY, CDR2 SVGAGI. V shed 8 bases and J 3 bases; nucleotides not matched to a gene: 4. The CDR3 length is 14 residues. CDR3 bases: TGTGCCAGCCCTAACAGGGGGCACACCGGGGAGCTGTTTTTT. Translated: CASPNRGHTGELFF.

The gene calls are TRBV14 and TRBJ2-3, with 7 bases fitting TRBD2. J was trimmed by 3 bases and V by 0 bases; bases with no gene match: 9. This CDR3 has 17 amino acids. The V gene's germline CDR1 is SGHDN and CDR2 FVKESK. The CDR3 sequence is CASSQDLRLARTDTQYF. The CDR3 coding sequence is TGTGCCAGCAGCCAAGATCTGAGACTAGCTCGGACAGATACGCAGTATTTT.

The chain uses TRBV30 and TRBJ1-4; 9 positions agree with TRBD1. V was pared by 4 bases and J by 7 bases, with 4 bases of the junction left unmatched. The CDR3 totals 13 residues. The germline gives CDR1 GTSNPN, CDR2 SVGIG (reference sequence). This CDR3 is CAWTTGGPEKLFF. The CDR3 region has the DNA TGTGCCTGGACCACAGGGGGCCCTGAAAAACTGTTTTTT.

The chain carries TRBV4-1 and TRBJ2-4; D is unresolved. The CDR3 has 14 amino acids. Germline-derived CDR1 and CDR2 are MGHRA and YSYEKL. V lost 1 base and J lost 0, with 4 bases in between. CDR3 coding DNA: TGCGCCAGCAGCCAAGTACAAGCCAAAAACATTCAGTACTTC. Translating it yields CASSQVQAKNIQYF.

Here the CDR3 DNA reads TGTGCCAGCAGTCCTTGGGGGCGCCACAATGAGCAGTTCTTC. It codes for CASSPWGRHNEQFF. The rearrangement uses TRBV28 and TRBJ2-1; D perhaps matches TRBD1 (6 bases). Germline assignment: CDR1 MDHEN and CDR2 SYDVKM. The CDR3 is 14 residues long. V lost 5 bases, J lost 5 bases, and 13 bases lay in between.

This rearrangement joins TRBV30 to TRBJ2-7, with D uncertain. The CDR3 sequence is 13 residues long. Germline V gene lookup returns CDR1 GTSNPN and CDR2 SVGIG (reference sequence). V dropped 2 bases and J dropped 2 bases, with 10 bases sitting between them. CDR3 in amino acids: CAWSIDKTYEQYF. Written as DNA, the CDR3 is TGTGCCTGGAGTATAGACAAGACCTACGAGCAGTACTTC. Together with reference TRBV30 and TRBJ2-7, the CDR3 gives the full variable domain: SQTIHQWPATLVQPVGSPLSLECTVEGTSNPNLYWYRQAAGRGLQLLFYSVGIGQISSEVPQNLSASRPQDRQFILSSKKLLLSDSGFYLCAWSIDKTYEQYFGPGTRLTVT.

This clone was observed a single time. The rearrangement joins TRBV9 to TRBJ2-2, with 7 bases lining up with TRBD1. CDR1 SGDLS and CDR2 YYNGEE come from the germline V gene. The CDR3 runs to 15 residues. The junction had 9 bases not matched to a gene; V was cut back by 10 bases and J by 0 bases. CDR3 DNA: TGTGCCTGCGGACCGGGACAGACGAACACCGGGGAGCTGTTTTTT. Its translation: CACGPGQTNTGELFF.

The CDR3 DNA is TGTGCCAGCAACCATCTTTTATTTCTCCCCTCCTACGAGCAGTACTTC. It specifies CASNHLLFLPSYEQYF. The chain links TRBV27 to TRBJ2-7; D remains ambiguous. CDR1 is MNHEY and CDR2 is SMNVEV in the germline V gene (reference sequence). This CDR3 comprises 16 residues. V lost 7 bases and J 0 bases, leaving 19 bases between the germline ends.

The chain is built from TRBV6-5 and TRBJ2-5; no clear D gene. The DNA end favors TRBJ2-7, so the J call may be wrong. Germline CDR1 reads MNHEY; CDR2 reads SVGAGI. This CDR3 has 12 amino acids. The CDR3: CASSYGPYEQYF. The CDR3 region has the DNA TGTGCCAGCAGTTATGGGCCCTACGAGCAGTACTTC.

The V call is TRBV4-1, the J call TRBJ1-2; maybe TRBD1 (5 bases). The CDR3 is 14 residues long. V lost 1 base to trimming and J lost 7 bases, with 13 bases between them. CDR1 is MGHRA, CDR2 YSYEKL, per germline. The CDR3 coding sequence is TGCGCCAGCAGCCAAGCGGGGGGGGGTGCTGGCTACACCTTC. It encodes CASSQAGGGAGYTF.

The J gene is TRBJ2-7, the V gene TRBV7-2, with 8 bases fitting TRBD2. The CDR3 covers 14 residues. Trimming at V came to 4 bases and at J to 6 bases, leaving 8 bases not matched to a gene. Germline assignment: CDR1 SGHTA and CDR2 FQGNSA. CDR3 in DNA: TGTGCCAGCAGCTCAGGACTAGCTTCCCGCGAGCAGTACTTC. Amino acid sequence: CASSSGLASREQYF.

Regarding this clone: The same CDR3 arises from other DNA sequences in this sample as well. The CDR3 is CASSYGGNTEAFF. In nucleotides, the CDR3 is TGTGCCAGCAGTTATGGGGGGAACACTGAAGCTTTCTTT. This chain joins TRBV6-5 and TRBJ1-1; perhaps TRBD1 as D (5 bases). CDR1 is MNHEY and CDR2 is SVGAGI in the germline V gene. Trimming stripped 3 bases from V and 1 base from J, with 6 bases between. This CDR3 is 13 amino acids long.